The clone carrying this T cell receptor beta chain occurred once. The antigen is not known. The table came from immunoSEQ multiplex PCR; TCRdb's copy has only in-frame clones and leaves some out. The data contain some 9,700 clones, under 80% of them singletons. Often roughly 95-320 mg of normal breast tissue was needed for DNA. These data are taken from a study of early stage breast cancer tumors. Study-level findings and limits: Tumor and normal breast were distinguished via blood comparison in most of the 16 patients.

The CDR3 consists of 12 residues. Germline CDR1 reads SEHNR; CDR2 reads FQNEAQ (reference sequence). Trimming left V 5 bases short and J 15 bases short, with 17 bases between. This clonotype was obtained from a person aged 40-50 years with breast cancer. The sample comprised normal breast tissue next to the tumor. The chain recombines TRBV7-9 with TRBJ2-1, with D uncertain. The CDR3 bases are TGTGCCAGCAGCCTACCGGGCAATTTGGGGTTCTTC. It translates to CASSLPGNLGFF.